This TCR beta chain was sequenced for a study of Graves' ophthalmopathy and Graves' hyperthyroidism listed by TCRdb under 2018. About the study as a whole: Peripheral blood samples were taken at the time of initial diagnosis, before any treatment was given. TCR beta repertoire signatures were used to distinguish Graves' ophthalmopathy from Graves' hyperthyroidism and to predict progression to ophthalmopathy. In total, 120 to 150 blood samples were TCR-sequenced: fewer than 50 ophthalmopathy, approximately 80 hyperthyroidism and approximately 17 hyperthyroidism-to-ophthalmopathy patients. To explore V-J signatures that distinguish ophthalmopathy from hyperthyroidism, a discovery set of about a hundred patients was enrolled, made up of 43 with ophthalmopathy and some 56 with stable hyperthyroidism. An independent validation cohort comprised roughly 20 hyperthyroidism patients and 15 to 17 patients who later progressed from hyperthyroidism to ophthalmopathy. In more than five hyperthyroidism patients, T-cell repertoires of thyroid tissue and blood were compared. Once sampling was done, hyperthyroidism patients were given methimazole at a starting dose of 30 mg daily, while ophthalmopathy patients were given high-dose intravenous methylprednisolone.

Hyperthyroidism was considered stable if no progression to ophthalmopathy occurred within 18 months of follow-up. Hyperthyroidism patients were newly diagnosed, with disease duration under 2 months, and aged 18 to 65 years. Anyone with other autoimmune diseases, uncontrolled infections, pregnancy or lactation was excluded from the study. Clinical symptoms, serum thyroxine, TRAb, thyroid ultrasound and orbital computed tomography formed the basis of the diagnosis. PBMCs were isolated from about 10 ml of fresh peripheral blood by Ficoll-Paque density gradient centrifugation. Total RNA was extracted using Trizol reagent, and RNA quality was checked on an Agilent 2100 Bioanalyzer. The paper's findings and limits, for the study overall: Most of the expanded thyroid clonotypes with a frequency above 0.001 were also detected in blood, and it was suggested that the thyroid immune response may be reflected by blood repertoires. In validation, the model predicted ophthalmopathy progression with 55% to 71% sensitivity and 72.22% specificity; roughly 11 predicted patients were CT-confirmed with GO in a median of approximately 6.5 months. Ophthalmopathy was separated from stable hyperthyroidism by the 13-signature model with around 89% sensitivity and about 81% specificity in cross-validation and with 80%/75% in the test set. No statistical method was used to predetermine the sample size, and group allocation was not hidden from the investigators.

There are many counts of this clonotype. Its antigen target is currently unknown. No qualities accompany the bases; no much larger clone lies one base away. A distance of 18 bases separates the germline ends of V and J, which lose 5 bases and 4 bases respectively. The CDR3 spans 16 residues, from the cysteine through the phenylalanine. The kept DNA is CDR3 alone, 48 bases in frame from the first base. CDR1 and CDR2, looked up from the germline V gene, are MDHEN and SYDVKM. TCR beta CDR3 regions were amplified from RNA transcripts for repertoire sequencing. The first round of RT-PCR was done with HTBI primers and the Qiagen OneStep RT-PCR kit, and was followed by a second round of multiplex PCR, then size selection and purification. Libraries were sequenced on an Illumina HiSeq2000 using paired-end 100 bp reads. Per the source publication's procedure: SOAPnuke was used to process the reads, throwing out any read that had adapters, had uncalled bases, had a mean Phred below 15, or lacked an exact constant-primer or identifier match. COPE v1.2.5 was used to merge high-quality paired reads. Each unique nucleotide sequence was defined as a clonotype, and clonotypes were aligned to IMGT TRB V, D and J references with MiTCR v1.1. The analysis was limited to V-J combinations with a frequency above 0.0001, which together covered roughly 99% of repertoires. For each V-J combination, a TCR clonal expansion and chaos score was defined as the ratio of F50 clonal expansion to chaos observed in the TCRdist matrix. Welch's t-statistics and random forest were used to reduce the features to about a dozen V-J combinations, which were then used as input to a naive Bayes classifier. The Morisita-Horn index was used to measure how similar the thyroid and blood repertoires were. TCRdb applied fastp at Q25 and MiXCR to the public reads, then kept only in-frame beta chains. Rows merge per CDR3 protein into single entries with the most common DNA and genes. The V and J calls here are based on TCRdb, not the publication. In this sample the table shows some 360,000 distinct CDR3 sequences, 17% of which occur a single time. 2.4% of the sample rests with the top ten.

The sequenced sample was peripheral blood. This sequence uses TRBV28 and TRBJ1-5; the D gene is perhaps TRBD1, from 6 matching bases. The TCR was taken from an adult woman with stable Graves' hyperthyroidism. The DNA sequence reads TGTGCCAGCAGTCACGGGGGGGCGAGCGGTAATCAGCCCCAGCATTTT. This gives the protein CASSHGGASGNQPQHF.